The sequence of this T cell receptor beta chain was determined in a study of beta chain features in type 1 diabetes (dated by TCRdb to between 2017 and 2018). In the study overall: Mean age, gender distribution, total cell number and subset yield were not different between patients and healthy donors. A total of under 140,000,000 sorted cells were examined across all samples, and the number of cells per subset was strongly correlated with RNA yield. In the study, recently diagnosed type 1 diabetes patients and matched healthy donors were compared on the TCRB repertoires of their sorted circulating CD4+ T cell subsets. Naive and central memory subsets were obtained from all 30 or so donors, but regulatory and stem cell-like memory subsets were isolated from only 8 patients and 8 healthy donors.

Each donor gave one peripheral blood draw, roughly 120 mL on average, collected into heparinised tubes. Using a panel that included CD45RO, CCR7, CD25, CD127, CD95 and CD27, naive, central memory, regulatory and stem cell-like memory CD4+ T cells were sorted on a BD FACSAria II. Purity was above 95% for every sorted population. PBMCs were separated immediately by Lymphoprep density gradient centrifugation and were stained directly, without being cultured. So that batch effects would be minimized, each experiment stained and sorted samples in pairs, pairing one healthy donor with one patient. CDR3 length: 16 amino acids, cysteine to phenylalanine. Only the CDR3 DNA is retained, 48 bases long and in frame from the first base. V ends up 0 bases short and J 2 bases short, with an unmatched junction base count of 5. Via the germline V gene, CDR1 is SGHTA and CDR2 FQGNSA. The investigation overall reported the following: PCR might favor shorter templates, but patient and control samples were amplified and corrected together, so any skew would affect both groups equally. Type 1 diabetes patients showed a moderate but significant shortening of TCRB CDR3 length in all four CD4+ subsets. Naive, central memory and regulatory TCRB repertoires appeared to be more alike among patients than among healthy donors. Fewer insertions and more nucleotide deletions at VDJ recombination sites were observed in patients with type 1 diabetes, implying thymic rearrangement abnormalities. HLA sub-analyses involved small numbers of individuals, so any influence of HLA type on TCRB rearrangement remained unresolved. Because cDNA rather than genomic DNA was sequenced, highly expressing activated cells could have been over-represented, although no difference in activation and CD3 levels was found between groups.

This clone was seen a handful of times. What antigen it recognizes has not been identified. No base quality values were provided; no much bigger clone lies one nucleotide off. The entire amount of isolated RNA was reverse transcribed using the High Capacity cDNA Reverse Transcription Kit, so the sequenced TCRB transcripts were expressed ones. Naive, central memory and regulatory T cell samples underwent deep immunoSEQ sequencing, averaging about 3.57 million total reads per sample. Sorted cells were lysed in RLT buffer and RNA was extracted with DNase-treated RNeasy Micro or Mini kits, depending on cell number. To prevent cross-contamination, each cell subset was processed individually, whereas patient and healthy donor samples were processed jointly. TCRB sequences were amplified from cDNA with the immunoSEQ multiplex PCR, producing 87-bp fragments spanning the CDR3 region. Sequencing of the amplicons was done on the Illumina HiSeq platform. The original methods were these. Synthetic template baselines were used to correct PCR bias computationally, reads within Hamming distance 2 were collapsed together, and singletons that could not be merged were discarded. Reads were aligned against IMGT to assign V, D and J genes, CDR3 length and insertions or deletions at six rearrangement sites. Within each subset, clonotype counts were normalized to the number of sorted cells before true diversity and Gini coefficients were calculated with the tcR R package. The overlap coefficient, calculated on TCRB nucleotide sequences, was used to measure repertoire sharing. TCRdb provides this immuneACCESS table in a form limited to in-frame rearrangements. Some clones are lacking; in checked studies, under half of them reflect an unresolved V gene, and why the rest are absent is not known. V, J and clone size reflect that table, while D and trimming were determined from the DNA. Present in this sample are about 140,000 clones, roughly 10% of which were seen just once. Together, the top ten hold almost 0.65% of the sample.

Sequencing was performed on central memory CD4+ T cells from blood. The rearrangement joined TRBV7-2 to TRBJ2-3; 7 central nucleotides agree with TRBD1. The receptor was isolated from a woman aged 40 to 50 in good health. The CDR3 in this case is CASSLAGTVLTDTQYF. The base sequence is TGTGCCAGCAGCTTAGCGGGGACAGTGCTCACAGATACGCAGTATTTT.